Following are 14 T cell receptor beta chains from one sample sequenced in a study of blood T cell repertoires in COVID-19. Data came from immunoSEQ multiplex PCR; TCRdb stores just in-frame clones and leaves some out. The sample shows around 290,000 clones, roughly nine tenths of them seen only once. Sample: peripheral blood. All receptors derive from a woman aged 30 to 39 with COVID-19, enrolled during active disease.

The CDR3 region has the DNA TGTGCCAGCAGTTACTCGATAGTAGGAGGCGGAGAGCAGTACTTC. This sequence encodes CASSYSIVGGGEQYF. This sequence joins TRBV6-7 and TRBJ2-7; possibly TRBD2 for D (5 bases). TRBV6-7 is identified as an open reading frame with a role that is uncertain. The V end lost 0 bases, the J end lost 7 bases, and 16 bases lay between the germline ends. The CDR3 is made up of 15 amino acids.

V usage is TRBV5-1 and J usage is TRBJ2-5; no clear D gene. The CDR3 is 13 residues long. The ends were cut back, 4 bases at V and 0 bases at J, with 7 bases in the middle. CDR1 is SGHRS and CDR2 is YFSETQ in the germline V gene. For the CDR3, the DNA is TGCGCCAGCAGCCCCTTGTACCAAGAGACCCAGTACTTC. It codes for CASSPLYQETQYF.

The chain links TRBV30 to TRBJ1-2, with a weak D call TRBD1 (6 bases). CDR3 length: 15 residues. The germline V gene has CDR1 GTSNPN and CDR2 SVGIG (reference sequence). The germline V and J ends were trimmed by 2 bases and 7 bases, with 20 bases remaining between them. CDR3 sequence: CAWSPRGGAERGYTF. The CDR3 DNA sequence: TGTGCCTGGAGTCCCAGGGGAGGGGCGGAACGTGGCTACACCTTC. The full variable domain, in which reference TRBV30 and TRBJ1-2 provide the parts outside the CDR3, is SQTIHQWPATLVQPVGSPLSLECTVEGTSNPNLYWYRQAAGRGLQLLFYSVGIGQISSEVPQNLSASRPQDRQFILSSKKLLLSDSGFYLCAWSPRGGAERGYTFGSGTRLTVV.

The chain recombines TRBV24-1 with TRBJ2-1, with 7 bases fitting TRBD2. Germline V CDR1 and CDR2: KGHDR, SFDVKD. The CDR3 contains 13 residues. The J segment lost 9 bases and the V segment lost 9 bases, leaving 10 bases of the junction unmatched. CDR3 in DNA: TGTGCCACCGCAGTTGGGGGGGGAAGTGAGCAGTTCTTC. Residues: CATAVGGGSEQFF.

The CDR3, as DNA: TGTGCCAGCAGCTTATTACAGGGGAGCGAGCAGTACTTC. It yields the protein CASSLLQGSEQYF. The genes are TRBV13 and TRBJ2-7; TRBD1 matches at 7 bases. CDR1 is PRHDT, CDR2 FYEKMQ, per germline (reference sequence). This CDR3 comprises 13 residues. V dropped 2 bases and J dropped 6; count of bases not matched to a gene: 4.

The J gene is TRBJ1-3, the V gene TRBV5-1; 11 bases map to TRBD1. Germline-derived CDR1 and CDR2 are SGHRS and YFSETQ. Trimming at V came to 4 bases and at J to 0 bases, leaving 3 bases not matched to a gene. CDR3 length: 16 amino acids. CDR3 nucleotides: TGCGCCAGCAGCAGGACAGGGGGCGACTCTGGAAACACCATATATTTT. It codes for CASSRTGGDSGNTIYF.

This clone came up once. The chain carries TRBV4-1 and TRBJ2-7; D might be TRBD1 (5 bases). The CDR3 is made up of 17 amino acids. Germline values: CDR1 MGHRA, CDR2 YSYEKL. Trimming cost V 4 bases and J 4 bases, with 23 bases left between them. This chain's CDR3 is CASSLEMPGDSLYEQYF. In nucleotides, the CDR3 is TGCGCCAGCAGCCTTGAAATGCCCGGAGACAGTCTATACGAGCAGTACTTC.

The chain employs TRBV6-5 and TRBJ1-2, with D tentatively TRBD1 (6 bases). The CDR3 loop spans 13 amino acids. Germline lookup yields CDR1 MNHEY and CDR2 SVGAGI. The germline V and J ends were trimmed by 5 bases and 2 bases, with 9 bases remaining between them. The CDR3 sequence: CASSPTGNYGYTF. In nucleotides, the CDR3 is TGTGCCAGCAGTCCAACAGGGAACTATGGCTACACCTTC.

This chain connects TRBV19 to TRBJ2-1; D call uncertain. The CDR3 consists of 14 residues. Germline V gene lookup returns CDR1 LNHDA and CDR2 SQIVND (reference sequence). Trimming removed 4 bases from V and 3 bases from J, with 10 bases in between. The CDR3 DNA reads TGTGCCAGTAGTACCATCCTATACTACAATGAGCAGTTCTTC. Translated: CASSTILYYNEQFF.

The rearrangement links TRBV10-3 to TRBJ2-1, with D perhaps matching TRBD1 (5 bases). The CDR3 contains 13 residues. Germline V gene sequence: CDR1 ENHRY, CDR2 SYGVKD. Trimming removed 3 bases from V and 5 bases from J, with 8 bases in between. This chain's CDR3 is CAISEPGNNEQFF. Here the CDR3 DNA reads TGTGCCATCAGTGAACCAGGGAACAATGAGCAGTTCTTC.

The V gene is TRBV13, the J gene TRBJ1-5; 11 bases align to TRBD1. CDR3 length: 18 residues. With V trimmed by 5 bases and J by 0 bases, 9 bases remained unmatched. Germline CDR1 PRHDT, CDR2 FYEKMQ (reference sequence). The chain's CDR3 is CASSKGQGGGYSNQPQHF. CDR3 nucleotides: TGTGCCAGCAGCAAGGGACAGGGGGGAGGGTATAGCAATCAGCCCCAGCATTTT.

The V gene is TRBV10-1, the J gene TRBJ2-3, with 7 bases fitting TRBD2. The CDR3 is 15 amino acids. CDR1 is WNHNN and CDR2 is SYGVQD in the germline V gene (reference sequence). The V and J ends lost 0 bases and 4 bases, in that order; junction bases with no gene match: 4. CDR3 bases: TGCGCCAGCAGTGAGTCTGGCGGGAGTGCAGATACGCAGTATTTT. This sequence encodes CASSESGGSADTQYF.

CDR3 region: CASSLGYGYTF. Written as DNA, the CDR3 is TGTGCCAGCAGCCTAGGCTATGGCTACACCTTC. The chain employs TRBV5-4 and TRBJ1-2, with no clear D. V lost 4 bases to trimming and J lost 4 bases, with 5 bases between them. CDR1 and CDR2 (germline): SGHNT, YYREEE (reference sequence). This CDR3 is 11 amino acids long.

The J gene is TRBJ1-6, the V gene TRBV5-1; no clear D gene. Trimming pared 1 base from V and 4 bases from J, leaving 9 bases between. The CDR3 totals 15 residues. Germline V gene data show CDR1 as SGHRS and CDR2 as YFSETQ. The CDR3 bases are TGCGCCAGCAGCTTGACCGGGAATTATAATTCACCCCTCCACTTT. Translating gives CASSLTGNYNSPLHF.